The clone carrying this T cell receptor (beta chain) is medium-sized. No antigen is known for it. Points from the study as a whole: The larger cohort examined one V-J beta rearrangement, not whole repertoires. The TCR gene usage of tumor memory CD4+ T cells clustered together with blood and lymph node memory CD4+ cells and with lymph node naive CD4+ cells.

The CDR3 is 13 amino acids. The germline V and J ends were trimmed by 6 bases and 4 bases, with 7 bases remaining between them. CDR1 is SGHTA, CDR2 FQGTGA, per germline. In TCRdb, the 5' RACE reads were re-called with MiXCR into one record per CDR3 protein. In the table there are approximately 29,000 distinct CDR3 sequences, about 28% of which are singletons. Sequenced input: naive CD4+ T cells sorted from a lymph node. Specified subset: naive CD4+ T cells, CD4+CD45RA+CD25-. This chain uses TRBV7-3 with TRBJ1-6, with D hard to call. The TCR sequence derives from a female donor with breast cancer. This CDR3 is CASRSSYNSPLHF. The CDR3 DNA reads TGTGCCAGCAGATCCAGTTATAATTCACCCCTCCACTTT.